The 11 T cell receptor beta chains reported below all come from one sample, sequenced in a study of Ad26.COV2.S vaccination and SARS-CoV-2 variants. Sequenced by immunoSEQ multiplex PCR; TCRdb stores in-frame clones only, minus some. The sample lists about 350,000 clones, about 88% occurring once. The treatment is: 15 to 20 received Ad26.COV2.S at low or high dose, single or two shots; about 5 received placebo; per-sample allocation not given. Sample collection was performed on day 63 after the first vaccine or placebo injection. Sample: peripheral blood, taken in a trial of Ad26.COV2.S vaccine versus placebo. The receptors shown here come from a person aged 18-65 years who received the Ad26.COV2.S COVID-19 vaccine or a placebo.

This clone appeared a single time. This chain links TRBV5-6 with TRBJ1-1, with a tentative D call TRBD1 (5 bases). Deletions cut 0 bases from V and 0 bases from J, with 9 bases between. Germline CDR1 and CDR2: SGHDT and YYEEEE. The CDR3 is 15 amino acids. The CDR3 DNA follows: TGTGCCAGCAGCTTGGTTCAGGGCCTGAACACTGAAGCTTTCTTT. Residues: CASSLVQGLNTEAFF.

This rearrangement joins TRBV6-5 to TRBJ1-6, with 11 bases matching TRBD1. Germline CDR1 MNHEY, CDR2 SVGAGI. With 6 bases clipped from V and 7 bases from J, the junction kept 5 bases outside the gene matches. The length of the CDR3 is 15 residues. The DNA for the CDR3 is TGTGCCAGCAGACACGGACAGGGGGCGAATTCACCCCTCCACTTT. Translated: CASRHGQGANSPLHF.

This clone was recorded once. The chain is built from TRBV28 and TRBJ2-1; possible D gene TRBD1, 6 bases. CDR1 and CDR2 (germline): MDHEN, SYDVKM. This CDR3 is built from 14 residues. V lost 3 bases and J lost 5, with 11 bases in between. In nucleotides, the CDR3 is TGTGCCAGCAGTTTTGTCACAGGGCACAATGAGCAGTTCTTC. Its translation is CASSFVTGHNEQFF.

This clone was seen just once. V gene TRBV7-3 combines with J gene TRBJ1-2; perhaps TRBD1 as D (5 bases). The CDR3 consists of 16 residues. Trimming shortened V by 3 bases and J by 8 bases, and 22 bases separated the two germline ends. Germline V CDR1 and CDR2: SGHTA, FQGTGA. CDR3 residues: CASSFTGGPTLGGYTF. CDR3 in DNA: TGTGCCAGCAGCTTCACCGGGGGACCGACGCTCGGAGGCTACACCTTC.

This sequence joins TRBV9 and TRBJ2-3, with 10 bases identical to TRBD2. This CDR3 comprises 14 residues. J lost 6 bases, V lost 3 bases, and 4 bases had no gene match. Per germline, CDR1 SGDLS and CDR2 YYNGEE. This CDR3 reads CASSGLAGGDTQYF. CDR3 sequence (DNA): TGTGCCAGCAGCGGATTAGCGGGAGGTGATACGCAGTATTTT.

V usage is TRBV7-9 and J usage is TRBJ2-7, with D perhaps TRBD1 or TRBD2 (5 bases each). The germline CDR1 and CDR2 sequences are SEHNR and FQNEAQ (reference sequence). The CDR3 has 13 amino acids. The ends were cut back, 6 bases at V and 3 bases at J, with 12 bases in the middle. For the CDR3, the DNA is TGTGCCAGCAGTATCGGGGCGGTCTACGAGCAGTACTTC. Its protein is CASSIGAVYEQYF.

This clone has a single count. The chain is built from TRBV2 and TRBJ2-3; D is undetermined. The V gene's germline CDR1 is SNHLY and CDR2 FYNNEI. CDR3 size: 12 residues. The V gene lost 5 bases and the J gene lost 4 bases, with 7 bases spanning the gap. CDR3 nucleotide sequence: TGTGCCAGCAGTTTCGGAGCAGATACGCAGTATTTT. It specifies CASSFGADTQYF.

V is TRBV7-6 and J is TRBJ1-2, with D perhaps TRBD1 (5 bases). Germline CDR1 and CDR2: SGHVS and FNYEAQ. The CDR3 is made up of 14 amino acids. V was trimmed by 4 bases and J by 3 bases, leaving 12 bases between them. Here the CDR3 reads CASSSSGTDYGYTF. The CDR3 DNA is TGTGCCAGCAGCTCCTCCGGGACGGACTATGGCTACACCTTC.

The V gene is TRBV6-6, the J gene TRBJ2-7, with D possibly TRBD1 on 6 matching bases. This CDR3 is built from 13 residues. Deletions cut 2 bases from V and 6 bases from J, with 11 bases between. CDR1 is MNHNY, CDR2 SVGAGI, per germline (reference sequence). Here the CDR3 reads CASSYQGLGEQYF. The DNA for the CDR3 is TGTGCCAGCAGTTACCAGGGGTTGGGCGAGCAGTACTTC.

The chain carries TRBV10-3 and TRBJ1-1; the match to TRBD1 covers 7 bases. V shed 3 bases, J shed 7 bases, and the junction held 14 bases outside the gene matches. This CDR3 is built from 16 residues. Germline assignment: CDR1 ENHRY and CDR2 SYGVKD. CDR3 residues: CAISDRGRQNSGEAFF. The CDR3 nucleotides read TGTGCCATCAGTGATAGGGGGCGGCAGAACTCGGGTGAAGCTTTCTTT.

J is TRBJ2-1 and V is TRBV5-1; 7 bases are a match to TRBD1. In germline, CDR1 is SGHRS, CDR2 YFSETQ. The V and J ends lost 4 bases and 10 bases, in that order; junction bases with no gene match: 8. This CDR3 has 13 residues. DNA of the CDR3: TGCGCCAGCAGCCCTGACAGGGTGAGGGAGCAGTTCTTC. Protein sequence: CASSPDRVREQFF.